This T cell receptor (beta chain) was observed in a study of HIV-infected patients and healthy controls. In this sample, this clonotype is medium-sized. All unsorted peripheral T cells were captured because whole blood was used without fractionation. Alpha and beta constant-region primers primed reverse transcription of around 500 ng RNA. Alpha and beta chain libraries were made separately by chain-specific third strand synthesis with multiplexing indices. One entry per CDR3 protein results from TCRdb running MiXCR on the 5' RACE reads. The sample holds 6,000 or so distinct CDR3 sequences, around a quarter seen once. With 0 bases removed from V and 4 bases from J, the gap between germline ends came to 19 bases. Germline CDR1 SGHAT, CDR2 FQNNGV. CDR3 length: 17 amino acids.

Sequenced here: blood, sampled before antiretroviral therapy. The chain is built from TRBV11-2 and TRBJ2-7; D is tentatively TRBD1 or TRBD2 (5 bases each). This TCR came from an adult with HIV infection. Here the CDR3 DNA reads TGTGCCAGCAGCTTAGAGAGGCAGATCTGGGACCTTTACGAGCAGTACTTC. Amino acid sequence: CASSLERQIWDLYEQYF.